These 22 T cell receptor beta chains were all obtained from the same sample, sequenced in a study of CD8 T cells in Susac syndrome. Random hexamers primed reverse transcription of roughly 0.5 to 1 ug RNA. TCRdb used MiXCR to reprocess the immunoSEQ multiplex PCR reads, holding one entry per CDR3 protein. This sample has approximately 120,000 distinct CDR3 sequences, with around 90% found just once. Input material: CD8+ T cells from PBMCs. The receptors stem from a human donor in good health.

This rearrangement joins TRBV10-3 to TRBJ1-5; 10 nucleotides align to TRBD1. The CDR3 is 14 residues long. Germline assignment: CDR1 ENHRY and CDR2 SYGVKD. Germline trimming cut 6 bases from V and 9 bases from J; bases unmatched to any gene: 8. Here the CDR3 reads CAISAGQGKLPQHF. The CDR3, as DNA: TGTGCCATCAGCGCGGGACAGGGGAAGTTGCCCCAGCATTTT.

Concerning this clonotype: Its ends do not fully match the called genes, so a read error is possible. The rearrangement joins TRBV7-6 to TRBJ2-1, with 7 bases that match TRBD1. Germline V lookup: CDR1 SGHVS, CDR2 FNYEAQ. This CDR3 contains 16 residues. The CDR3 is CASSLEGRGSFNEQFF. CDR3 nucleotide sequence: TGTGCCAGCAGCTTAGAGGGCAGGGGGTCCTTCAATGAGCAGTTCTTC. The complete variable domain, with remaining parts taken from reference TRBV7-6 and TRBJ2-1, reads GAGVSQSPRYKVTKRGQDVALRCDPISGHVSLYWYRQALGQGPEFLTYFNYEAQQDKSGLPNDRFSAERPEGSISTLTIQRTEQRDSAMYRCASSLEGRGSFNEQFFGPGTRLTVL.

There are a few counts of this clonotype. The genes are TRBV29-1 and TRBJ1-1; D is perhaps TRBD1 (5 bases). Germline CDR1 SQVTM, CDR2 ANQGSEA. The CDR3 length is 10 residues. V was trimmed by 5 bases and J by 9 bases, leaving 10 bases between them. The CDR3 here is CSVWGIKAFF. The CDR3 nucleotides read TGCAGCGTTTGGGGGATTAAAGCTTTCTTT.

The V and J genes are TRBV10-3 and TRBJ1-5; possible D gene TRBD1, 5 bases. Trimming removed 0 bases at V and 1 base at J, with 7 bases between. The CDR3 extends over 15 amino acids. Germline V gives CDR1 ENHRY, CDR2 SYGVKD. In nucleotides, the CDR3 is TGTGCCATCAGTGAGTCACGGGGCAGCAATCAGCCCCAGCATTTT. It codes for CAISESRGSNQPQHF.

The V gene is TRBV2, the J gene TRBJ2-5, with D perhaps matching TRBD1 (6 bases). Trimming took off 11 bases at V and 0 bases at J, with 16 bases between the two ends. Germline V gives CDR1 SNHLY, CDR2 FYNNEI. The CDR3 spans 14 residues. CDR3 sequence reads: CAGNGQRYQETQYF. The CDR3 DNA is TGTGCCGGCAATGGACAGCGGTACCAAGAGACCCAGTACTTC.

The V gene is TRBV3-1, the J gene TRBJ2-2; TRBD1 matches at 7 bases. The CDR3 contains 16 residues. J gave up 1 base and V 10 bases, and 12 bases lay outside the gene matches. Germline-derived CDR1 and CDR2 are LGHDT and YNNKEL (reference sequence). For the CDR3, the DNA is TGTGCCAACACCCAAACACAGGGGTTGAACACCGGGGAGCTGTTTTTT. The encoded protein is CANTQTQGLNTGELFF.

This clonotype was observed a single time. The CDR3 nucleotides read TGCAGTGCTATAAGGGGACAGGGGGTTCAGCCCCAGCATTTT. Translating gives CSAIRGQGVQPQHF. This chain links TRBV20-1 with TRBJ1-5; the match to TRBD1 covers 11 bases. CDR3 length equals 14 residues. Germline-derived CDR1 and CDR2 are DFQATT and SNEGSKA (reference sequence). Trimming removed 4 bases from V and 6 bases from J; junction bases left unmatched: 5.

The CDR3 coding sequence is TGTGCCAGTAGCCAGGGTTTTGAGCAGTTCTTC. Its translation is CASSQGFEQFF. J is TRBJ2-1 and V is TRBV19; perhaps TRBD1 as D (5 bases). Germline V gene sequence: CDR1 LNHDA, CDR2 SQIVND (reference sequence). With 6 bases removed from V and 9 bases from J, the gap between germline ends came to 9 bases. The CDR3 extends over 11 amino acids.

The CDR3 sequence is CASSFKAGAGTDTQYF. As DNA, the CDR3 is TGTGCCAGCAGCTTCAAAGCGGGAGCTGGCACAGATACGCAGTATTTT. The chain couples TRBV7-9 to TRBJ2-3; 8 bases map to TRBD2. V dropped 3 bases and J dropped 1; count of bases not matched to a gene: 6. CDR3 length equals 16 residues. The germline gives CDR1 SEHNR, CDR2 FQNEAQ (reference sequence).

This chain uses TRBV20-1 with TRBJ2-7; D perhaps matches TRBD1 (6 bases). The germline V gene has CDR1 DFQATT and CDR2 SNEGSKA (reference sequence). This CDR3 comprises 15 residues. Trimming left V 0 bases short and J 0 bases short, with 12 bases between. CDR3 DNA: TGCAGTGCTAGAGATCAAGGACAGAGCTCCTACGAGCAGTACTTC. It is translated as CSARDQGQSSYEQYF.

This rearrangement joins TRBV9 to TRBJ2-3; the D is unclear. V lost 0 bases and J 1 base, leaving 9 bases between the germline ends. The CDR3 length is 15 residues. The germline V gene has CDR1 SGDLS and CDR2 YYNGEE. The CDR3 DNA is TGTGCCAGCAGCGTAGGACGCCCGGGCACAGATACGCAGTATTTT. Its translation is CASSVGRPGTDTQYF. Using reference TRBV9 and TRBJ2-3 for the parts outside the CDR3, the full variable domain is DSGVTQTPKHLITATGQRVTLRCSPRSGDLSVYWYQQSLDQGLQFLIQYYNGEERAKGNILERFSAQQFPDLHSELNLSSLELGDSALYFCASSVGRPGTDTQYFGPGTRLTVL.

This chain joins TRBV7-2 and TRBJ2-7; D possibly matches TRBD1 or TRBD2 (6 bases each). This CDR3 comprises 14 residues. Germline loops: CDR1 SGHTA, CDR2 FQGNSA. V was pared by 3 bases and J by 3 bases, with 12 bases between. In nucleotides, the CDR3 is TGTGCCAGCAGCTTTGGAGGGGGAGGCTACGAGCAGTACTTC. Translated: CASSFGGGGYEQYF.

V gene TRBV4-3 combines with J gene TRBJ2-5; a possible D gene is TRBD1 (6 bases). Per the germline V gene, CDR1 is LGHNA and CDR2 is YSLEER. V lost 0 bases, J lost 4 bases, and 15 bases lay in between. This CDR3 has 16 amino acids. Here the CDR3 reads CASSQDSGLGGETQYF. The CDR3, as DNA: TGCGCCAGCAGCCAAGATTCAGGGCTAGGGGGAGAGACCCAGTACTTC.

This clonotype showed up just once. This rearrangement joins TRBV7-2 to TRBJ2-3; 9 bases agree with TRBD2. CDR1 and CDR2 from the germline V gene are SGHTA and FQGNSA. The V and J ends lost 8 bases and 4 bases, in that order; junction bases with no gene match: 10. The CDR3 is 15 amino acids. In DNA form, the CDR3 reads TGTGCCAGCGGATTAGCCGGCGGGGGGGCAGATACGCAGTATTTT. Translation: CASGLAGGGADTQYF.

This chain uses TRBV29-1 with TRBJ2-7; TRBD1 matches 9 bases. Per germline, CDR1 SQVTM and CDR2 ANQGSEA. CDR3 size: 15 residues. The V and J ends lost 7 bases and 6 bases, in that order; junction bases with no gene match: 16. CDR3 amino acids: CSADGPGTGPREQYF. The CDR3 region has the DNA TGCAGCGCCGATGGACCCGGGACAGGGCCTCGCGAGCAGTACTTC.

The genes are TRBV28 and TRBJ2-3, with D perhaps TRBD2 (6 bases). V shed 6 bases and J shed 3 bases, with 13 bases lying between them. CDR3 size: 14 residues. CDR1 MDHEN and CDR2 SYDVKM come from the germline V gene. The CDR3 spells CASSLGLVTDTQYF. In DNA, the CDR3 is TGTGCCAGCAGCTTGGGACTCGTAACAGATACGCAGTATTTT.

This sequence joins TRBV9 and TRBJ1-2, with no clear D. The CDR3 covers 16 residues. V lost 4 bases, J lost 0 bases, and 16 bases lay in between. CDR1 is SGDLS and CDR2 is YYNGEE in the germline V gene. CDR3 coding DNA: TGTGCCAGCAGCCCCGGTGGGCCCAATACTAACTATGGCTACACCTTC. This sequence encodes CASSPGGPNTNYGYTF.

The CDR3 reads CASSVGKGQDEQYF. The CDR3 nucleotides read TGTGCCAGCAGCGTAGGAAAAGGGCAGGACGAGCAGTACTTC. The genes are TRBV9 and TRBJ2-7; D remains ambiguous. CDR3 length: 14 amino acids. CDR1 and CDR2 (germline): SGDLS, YYNGEE. V was cut by 0 bases and J by 5 bases, with 12 bases left in between.

The chain recombines TRBV19 with TRBJ2-2; 9 bases map to TRBD2. The CDR3 consists of 17 residues. CDR1 is LNHDA, CDR2 SQIVND, per germline (reference sequence). The ends lost 7 bases at V and 6 bases at J; junction bases unmatched: 15. The CDR3 here is CASNLPGLAGFAGELFF. The CDR3 nucleotides read TGTGCCAGTAACTTACCGGGGCTAGCGGGATTCGCCGGGGAGCTGTTTTTT.

V and J are TRBV7-2 and TRBJ1-1; no definite D call. V was shortened by 3 bases and J by 2 bases, with 16 bases between the two germline ends. Germline CDR1 reads SGHTA; CDR2 reads FQGNSA. The CDR3 spans 16 residues. CDR3 protein: CASSFGDRNLNTEAFF. The CDR3, as DNA: TGTGCCAGCAGCTTCGGAGACCGTAACTTAAACACTGAAGCTTTCTTT.

The chain has TRBV4-3 and TRBJ2-3; TRBD2 matches 11 bases. V dropped 0 bases and J dropped 3; count of bases not matched to a gene: 2. Germline CDR1 reads LGHNA; CDR2 reads YSLEER. The CDR3 sequence is 16 residues long. The CDR3 coding sequence is TGCGCCAGCAGCCAAGACTGGACTAGCGGGACAGATACGCAGTATTTT. It specifies CASSQDWTSGTDTQYF.

The genes are TRBV7-9 and TRBJ2-7; possibly TRBD1 for D (6 bases). Trimming shortened V by 0 bases and J by 3 bases, and 9 bases separated the two germline ends. Germline V CDR1 and CDR2: SEHNR, FQNEAQ (reference sequence). The CDR3 runs 14 residues. The CDR3 DNA is TGTGCCAGCAGCTTAGCTAGGGGGTACTACGAGCAGTACTTC. Its protein product is CASSLARGYYEQYF.